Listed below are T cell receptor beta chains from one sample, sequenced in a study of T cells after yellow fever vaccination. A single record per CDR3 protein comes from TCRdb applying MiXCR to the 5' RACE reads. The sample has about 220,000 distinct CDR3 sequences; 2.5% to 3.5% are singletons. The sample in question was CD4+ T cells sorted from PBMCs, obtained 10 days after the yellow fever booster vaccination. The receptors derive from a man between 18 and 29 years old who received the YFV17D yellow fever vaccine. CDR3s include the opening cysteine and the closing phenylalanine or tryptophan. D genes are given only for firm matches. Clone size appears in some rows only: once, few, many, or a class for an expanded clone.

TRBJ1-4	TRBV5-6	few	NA	TGTGCCAGCCGAACACAGGGAGGTGGTGAAAAACTGTTTTTT	CASRTQGGGEKLFF
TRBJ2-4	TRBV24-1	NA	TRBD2	TGTGCCACCAGTGAGGGGGGGGACGGGAAAAACATTCAGTACTTC	CATSEGGDGKNIQYF
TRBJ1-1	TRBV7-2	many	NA	TGTGCCAGCAGCCCACATCAGATGAACACTGAAGCTTTCTTT	CASSPHQMNTEAFF
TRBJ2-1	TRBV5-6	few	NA	TGTGCCAGCAGCTCAGGGAACTCCTACAATGAGCAGTTCTTC	CASSSGNSYNEQFF
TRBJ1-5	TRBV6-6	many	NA	TGTGCCAGCAGTTACTCGAGAGATCAGCCCCAGCATTTT	CASSYSRDQPQHF
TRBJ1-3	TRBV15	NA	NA	TGTGCCACCAGCAGAGATCTCGGCAGTCGGAGGGCTGGAAACACCATATATTTT	CATSRDLGSRRAGNTIYF
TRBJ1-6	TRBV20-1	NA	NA	TGCAGTGCTAGAGATGTCTACCCCCGAGCGAATTCACCCCTCCACTTT	CSARDVYPRANSPLHF
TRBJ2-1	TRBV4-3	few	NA	TGCGCCAGCAGCCAAGATGAGGCCTTGACGTCTGGGCAGTTCTTC	CASSQDEALTSGQFF
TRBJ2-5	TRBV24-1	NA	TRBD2	TGTGCCACCAGTGACCCGGGACTAGCAGGGGAGACCCAGTACTTC	CATSDPGLAGETQYF
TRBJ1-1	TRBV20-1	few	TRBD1	TGCAGTGCTAAACACCGGGACAGGGGTCCTTTCTTT	CSAKHRDRGPFF
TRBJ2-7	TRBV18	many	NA	TGTGCCAGCACTCCGGACAGAAACTACGAGCAGTACTTC	CASTPDRNYEQYF